This passage covers 5 T cell receptor beta chains from one sample sequenced in a study of control samples from healthy donors and cancer patients. The assay was immunoSEQ multiplex PCR, and TCRdb's table has in-frame clones only and misses some. The sample includes 170,000 or so clones, 90% to 95% of them seen just once. Sequenced input: blood. The receptors originated from a man aged 25 to 40 in good health.

The chain is built from TRBV3-1 (or the pseudogene TRBV3-2) and TRBJ2-3, with 9 bases aligning to TRBD2. CDR1 LGHDT and CDR2 YNNKEL come from the germline V gene (reference sequence). J lost 4 bases, V lost 0 bases, and 8 bases had no gene match. This CDR3 contains 17 residues. The DNA for the CDR3 is TGTGCCAGCAGCCAAGATCTTGGGCGGGGGGGCCCAGATACGCAGTATTTT. Translating it yields CASSQDLGRGGPDTQYF.

The rearrangement joins TRBV9 to TRBJ1-4; D remains unclear. Germline loops: CDR1 SGDLS, CDR2 YYNGEE. The CDR3 extends over 12 amino acids. V lost 4 bases, J lost 7 bases, and 8 bases lay in between. CDR3 in amino acids: CASSTPGEKLFF. The CDR3 bases are TGTGCCAGCAGCACCCCGGGTGAAAAACTGTTTTTT. Using reference TRBV9 and TRBJ1-4 for the parts outside the CDR3, the full variable domain is DSGVTQTPKHLITATGQRVTLRCSPRSGDLSVYWYQQSLDQGLQFLIQYYNGEERAKGNILERFSAQQFPDLHSELNLSSLELGDSALYFCASSTPGEKLFFGSGTQLSVL.

The chain has TRBV29-1 and TRBJ2-2; no clear D. Trimming shortened V by 0 bases and J by 0 bases, and 11 bases separated the two germline ends. CDR3 size: 16 residues. Germline values: CDR1 SQVTM, CDR2 ANQGSEA. CDR3 coding DNA: TGCAGCGTTGAAGATCTTCGAAGGCCGAACACCGGGGAGCTGTTTTTT. It specifies CSVEDLRRPNTGELFF.

The sample holds a few counts of this clone. The V call is TRBV5-1, the J call TRBJ2-3, with D tentatively TRBD2 (5 bases). Trimming pared 0 bases from V and 2 bases from J, leaving 16 bases between. The CDR3 extends over 17 amino acids. CDR1 and CDR2 (germline): SGHRS, YFSETQ. The DNA of the CDR3 is TGCGCCAGCAGCTTGGCCCTACTAGAGGGTCCCACAGATACGCAGTATTTT. This gives the protein CASSLALLEGPTDTQYF.

The count of this clone is one. The chain is built from TRBV7-9 and TRBJ1-4; 7 bases match TRBD1. Germline trimming cut 5 bases from V and 3 bases from J; bases unmatched to any gene: 3. The CDR3 covers 14 residues. Germline V gene data show CDR1 as SEHNR and CDR2 as FQNEAQ (reference sequence). CDR3 amino acids: CASSPGQANEKLFF. CDR3 DNA sequence: TGTGCCAGCAGCCCCGGACAGGCTAATGAAAAACTGTTTTTT.